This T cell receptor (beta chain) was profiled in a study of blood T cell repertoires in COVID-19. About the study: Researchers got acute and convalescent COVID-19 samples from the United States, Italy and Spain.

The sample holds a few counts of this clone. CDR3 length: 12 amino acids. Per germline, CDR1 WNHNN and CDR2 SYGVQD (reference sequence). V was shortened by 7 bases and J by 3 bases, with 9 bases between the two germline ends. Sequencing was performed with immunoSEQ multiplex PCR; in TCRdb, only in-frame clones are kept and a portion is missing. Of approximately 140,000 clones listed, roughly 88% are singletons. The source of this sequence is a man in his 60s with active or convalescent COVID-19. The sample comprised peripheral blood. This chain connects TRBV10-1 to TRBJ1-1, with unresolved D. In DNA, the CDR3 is TGCGCCAGCACCCGAGTTTACACTGAAGCTTTCTTT. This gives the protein CASTRVYTEAFF.